This T cell receptor beta chain was profiled in a study of blood T cell repertoires in COVID-19. Study context: Spain, Italy and the United States supplied samples that represented acute and convalescent COVID-19. The cDNA or gDNA used as material had been derived from T cells, B-cell-depleted T cells, or PBMCs.

V was shortened by 3 bases and J by 8 bases, with 13 bases between the two germline ends. Germline V gives CDR1 GTSNPN, CDR2 SVGIG (reference sequence). The length of the CDR3 is 13 residues. Methods used by the authors: Amplifying reference gene primers gave estimates of nucleated cell counts. The protocol was immunoSEQ multiplex PCR, while the TCRdb copy is restricted to in-frame clones and leaves out a portion. Clone size and the V and J calls come from that table; the DNA yielded D and trimming. The sample shows approximately 100,000 clones, around 80% of them seen only once. Sequenced material: peripheral blood. The V call is TRBV30, the J call TRBJ1-4; a weak D match, TRBD1 (5 bases). The sequence derives from a man aged 65 to 85 with active or convalescent COVID-19. DNA for the CDR3: TGTGCCTGGAGCGGGGGGGTTGGGGAAAAACTGTTTTTT. It yields the protein CAWSGGVGEKLFF.